These T cell receptor beta chains were read from a single sample in a study of T and B cells in COVID-19 patients. MiXCR, run by TCRdb on the multiplex PCR reads, gives a single entry per CDR3 protein. The sample shows over 5,500 distinct CDR3 sequences, around 31% of them seen only once. Material for sequencing was blood. The origin of the receptors is a human donor with active COVID-19. Both conserved end residues are trimmed from each CDR3. The listing skips clone size in some rows; elsewhere it reads once, few, many or a size class.

ASSFRVGEKLF,TRBV6-5,few,TRBJ1-4
SAPGRGAEAF,TRBV20-1,.,TRBJ1-1
ASSSAANYGYT,TRBV5-4,.,TRBJ1-2
ASSPGADTQY,TRBV12-3/TRBV12-4,.,TRBJ2-3
ASSQAPVPTDTQY,TRBV7-6,few,TRBJ2-3
ASSPDLLRLNTGELF,TRBV5-5,.,TRBJ2-2
ASRPMGLIAYNEQF,TRBV6-1,medium-sized,TRBJ2-1
ASSLRTTGTGELF,TRBV27,medium-sized,TRBJ2-2
ASRHRPEGPQYGYT,TRBV13,.,TRBJ1-2
AISDQGPGNQPQH,TRBV10-3,few,TRBJ1-5
ASGRGELF,TRBV11-1,medium-sized,TRBJ2-2
ASSPRRESTDTQY,TRBV18,few,TRBJ2-3
ASSEDRNTGELF,TRBV4-3,few,TRBJ2-2
ASSELAGTGTGSPLH,TRBV6-1,few,TRBJ1-6
ASSPVGPSYEQY,TRBV6-4,.,TRBJ2-7
ASSRADYKQETQY,TRBV6-2/TRBV6-3,.,TRBJ2-5
ASRSQGGSNTGELF,TRBV12-3/TRBV12-4,medium-sized,TRBJ2-2
ASSLGIETDTQY,TRBV7-6,.,TRBJ2-3
ASSYSATPGGPLH,TRBV6-5,few,TRBJ1-6
ATSFTPGGGTDTQY,TRBV15,medium-sized,TRBJ2-3
ASSTNADRDEAF,TRBV12-3/TRBV12-4,few,TRBJ1-1
ASSLGEGNSPLH,TRBV13,medium-sized,TRBJ1-6
ASSFEGAGTGELF,TRBV27,few,TRBJ2-2
SAYRQKGADTQY,TRBV20-1,.,TRBJ2-3
ASSIGQETQY,TRBV19,medium-sized,TRBJ2-5
ASSLDWGNNSPLH,TRBV7-6,.,TRBJ1-6
ASSLSGVAPEQY,TRBV6-5,.,TRBJ2-7
ASSLIQGSSQY,TRBV11-1,few,TRBJ2-5
ASSLGGGGNIQY,TRBV5-6,.,TRBJ2-4
ASSLATRTGGDEQY,TRBV11-2,.,TRBJ2-7
ASSYKFLAGPQETQY,TRBV6-5,.,TRBJ2-5
ASSFTGANYGYT,TRBV27,medium-sized,TRBJ1-2
ASSDGTRNTGELF,TRBV6-4,hyperexpanded,TRBJ2-2